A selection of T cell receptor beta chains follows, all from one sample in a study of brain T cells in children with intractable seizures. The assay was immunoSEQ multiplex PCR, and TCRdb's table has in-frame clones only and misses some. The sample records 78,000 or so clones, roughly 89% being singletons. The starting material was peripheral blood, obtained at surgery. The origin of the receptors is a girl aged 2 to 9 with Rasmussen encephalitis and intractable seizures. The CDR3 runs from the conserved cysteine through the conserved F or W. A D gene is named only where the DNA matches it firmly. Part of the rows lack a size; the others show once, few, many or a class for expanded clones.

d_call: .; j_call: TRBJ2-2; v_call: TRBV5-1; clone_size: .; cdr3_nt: TGCGCCAGCAGCTTCGCCACAGGGAACACCGGGGAGCTGTTTTTT; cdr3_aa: CASSFATGNTGELFF
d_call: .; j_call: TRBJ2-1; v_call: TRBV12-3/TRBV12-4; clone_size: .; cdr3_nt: TGTGCCAGCATGACGACGGGTGGTGAGCAGTTCTTC; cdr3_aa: CASMTTGGEQFF
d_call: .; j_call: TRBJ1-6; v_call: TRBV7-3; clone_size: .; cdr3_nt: TGTGCCAGCAGCTCCACTGGATCCTATAATTCACCCCTCCACTTT; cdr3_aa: CASSSTGSYNSPLHF
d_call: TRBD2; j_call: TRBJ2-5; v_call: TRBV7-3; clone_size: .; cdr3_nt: TGTGCCAGCAGCAAAACTAGCGGGACAACCCAGTACTTC; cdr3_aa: CASSKTSGTTQYF
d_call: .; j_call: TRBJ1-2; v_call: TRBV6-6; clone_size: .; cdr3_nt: TGTGCCAGCAGCCCGGACAGCCTCTATGGCTACACCTTC; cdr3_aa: CASSPDSLYGYTF
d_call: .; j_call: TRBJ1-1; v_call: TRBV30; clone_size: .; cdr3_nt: TGTGCCTGGAGTCTGGGGGCAGGGGTTTCACTCTCCTTTAACACTGAAGCTTTCTTT; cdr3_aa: CAWSLGAGVSLSFNTEAFF
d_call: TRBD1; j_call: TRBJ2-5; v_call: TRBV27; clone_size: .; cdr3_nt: TGTGCCAACTGGGACAGGGGAGGCGAGACCCAGTACTTC; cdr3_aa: CANWDRGGETQYF
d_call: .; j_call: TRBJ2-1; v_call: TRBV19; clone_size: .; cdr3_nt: TGTGCCAGTAGTATAGTGGGTAACAATGAGCAGTTCTTC; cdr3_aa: CASSIVGNNEQFF
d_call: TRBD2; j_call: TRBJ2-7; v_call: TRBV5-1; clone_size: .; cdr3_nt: TGCGCCAGCAGCACTAGGACTAGCAGCTACGAGCAGTACTTC; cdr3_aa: CASSTRTSSYEQYF
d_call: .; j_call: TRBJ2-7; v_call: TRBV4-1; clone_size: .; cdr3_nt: TGCGCCAGCAGCCAAGTCGGACTTGAGCAGTACTTC; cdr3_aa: CASSQVGLEQYF
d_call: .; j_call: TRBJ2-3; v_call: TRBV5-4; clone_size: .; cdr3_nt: TGTGCCAGCAGCTATCAGGGGAACGGGGATACGCAGTATTTT; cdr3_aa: CASSYQGNGDTQYF
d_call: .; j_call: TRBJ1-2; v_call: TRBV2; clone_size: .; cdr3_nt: TGTGCCAGCAGCCGGGATCTCTCCTATGGCTACACCTTC; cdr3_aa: CASSRDLSYGYTF
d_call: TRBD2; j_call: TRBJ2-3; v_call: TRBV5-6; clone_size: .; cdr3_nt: TGTGCCAGCAGCCAGAACGGGGGGGCAACAGATACGCAGTATTTT; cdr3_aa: CASSQNGGATDTQYF
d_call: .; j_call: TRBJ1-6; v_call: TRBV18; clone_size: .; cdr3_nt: TGTGCCAGCTCACCCGACCGGAATTCACCCCTCCACTTT; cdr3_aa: CASSPDRNSPLHF
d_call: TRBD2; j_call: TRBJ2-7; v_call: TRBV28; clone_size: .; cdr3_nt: TGTGCCAGCAGTAGCGGGGGTGATCCATCCTACGAGCAGTACTTC; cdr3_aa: CASSSGGDPSYEQYF
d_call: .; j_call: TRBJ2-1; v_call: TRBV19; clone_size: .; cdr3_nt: TGTGCCAGTAGTATCAGGGGAAGAGAGAATGAGCAGTTCTTC; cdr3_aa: CASSIRGRENEQFF
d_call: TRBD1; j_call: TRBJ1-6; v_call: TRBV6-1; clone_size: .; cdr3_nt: TGTGCCAGCAGTGACCTGTTGACAGGGGGCGGTTCACCCCTCCACTTT; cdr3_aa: CASSDLLTGGGSPLHF
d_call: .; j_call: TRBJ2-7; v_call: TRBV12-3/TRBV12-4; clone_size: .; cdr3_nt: TGTGCCACCAGTTTTCGGGGCGAGCAGTACTTC; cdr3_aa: CATSFRGEQYF
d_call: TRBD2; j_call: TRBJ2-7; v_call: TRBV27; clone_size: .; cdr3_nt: TGTGCCAGCAGTTTATTCTCTAGCGGGTACGAGCAGTACTTC; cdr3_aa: CASSLFSSGYEQYF
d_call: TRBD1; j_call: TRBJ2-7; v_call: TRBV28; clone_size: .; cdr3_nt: TGTGCCAGCCGGACAGGGGACGCCTTCGGCGAGCAGTACTTC; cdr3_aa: CASRTGDAFGEQYF
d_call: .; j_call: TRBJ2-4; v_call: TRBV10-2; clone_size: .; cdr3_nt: TGCGCCAGCAGGGCCCCGCTGGACATTCAGTACTTC; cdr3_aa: CASRAPLDIQYF
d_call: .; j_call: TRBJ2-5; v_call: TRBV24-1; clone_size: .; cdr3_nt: TGTGCCACCAGTGATGCTACAGGAGGAGAGACCCAGTACTTC; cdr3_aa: CATSDATGGETQYF
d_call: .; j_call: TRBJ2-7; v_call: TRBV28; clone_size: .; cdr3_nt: TGTGCCAGCAGTTTATCGATTATCTTAGGGAAACTCTCCTACGAGCAGTACTTC; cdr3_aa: CASSLSIILGKLSYEQYF
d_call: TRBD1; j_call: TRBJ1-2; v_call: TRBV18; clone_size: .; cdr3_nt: TGTGCCAGCTCACCTGCTTCCGACAGGGGTAGTAACTATGGCTACACCTTC; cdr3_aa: CASSPASDRGSNYGYTF
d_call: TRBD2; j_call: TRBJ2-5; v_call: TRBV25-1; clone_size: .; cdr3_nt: TGTGCCAGCAGTATAGCGGGAGGCTCTGAGACCCAGTACTTC; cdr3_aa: CASSIAGGSETQYF
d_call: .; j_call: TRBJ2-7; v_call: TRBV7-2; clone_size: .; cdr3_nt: TGTGCCAGCAGCTTAAACGGCTACGAGCAGTACTTC; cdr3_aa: CASSLNGYEQYF
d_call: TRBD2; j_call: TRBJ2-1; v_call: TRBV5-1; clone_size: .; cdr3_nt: TGCGCCAGCAGCTTGGGAACTAGCGGGAGCAGGGATGAGCAGTTCTTC; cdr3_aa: CASSLGTSGSRDEQFF
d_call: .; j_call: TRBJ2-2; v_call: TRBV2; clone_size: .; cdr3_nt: TGTGCCAGCAGTGAACAGATCACCGGGGAGCTGTTTTTT; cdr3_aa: CASSEQITGELFF
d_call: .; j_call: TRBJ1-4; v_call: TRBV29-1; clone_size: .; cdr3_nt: TGCAGCGTCAAAGCGGGGGCCTTTGAAAAACTGTTTTTT; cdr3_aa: CSVKAGAFEKLFF
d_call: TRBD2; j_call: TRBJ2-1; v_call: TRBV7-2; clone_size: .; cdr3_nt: TGTGCCAGCAGCTTAGTGCCGCGGACTAGCGGGAGTGAGCAGTTCTTC; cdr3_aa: CASSLVPRTSGSEQFF
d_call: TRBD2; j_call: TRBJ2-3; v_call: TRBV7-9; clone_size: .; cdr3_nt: TGTGCCAGCAGGCCACTAGCGGGACGTGGCACAGATACGCAGTATTTT; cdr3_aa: CASRPLAGRGTDTQYF
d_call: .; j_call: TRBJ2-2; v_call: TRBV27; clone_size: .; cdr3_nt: TGTGCCAGCCGGAACACCGGGGAGCTGTTTTTT; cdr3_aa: CASRNTGELFF
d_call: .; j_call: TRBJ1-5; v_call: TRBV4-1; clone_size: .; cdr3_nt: TGCGCCAGCAGCCAATCCGACAGTGGCCAGCCCCAGCATTTT; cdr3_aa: CASSQSDSGQPQHF
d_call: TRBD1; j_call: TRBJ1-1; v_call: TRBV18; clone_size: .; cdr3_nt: TGTGCCAGCCTCCAGGACAGGGAGATGCAAGCTTTCTTT; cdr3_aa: CASLQDREMQAFF
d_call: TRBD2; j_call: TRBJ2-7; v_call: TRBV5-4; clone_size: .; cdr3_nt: TGTGCCAGCAGCCCGCGGGGGGCCCACTCCTACGAGCAGTACTTC; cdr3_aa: CASSPRGAHSYEQYF
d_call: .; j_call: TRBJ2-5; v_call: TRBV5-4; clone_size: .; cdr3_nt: TGTGCCTGGACAAGGATCGGCCAAGAGACCCAGTACTTC; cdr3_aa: CAWTRIGQETQYF
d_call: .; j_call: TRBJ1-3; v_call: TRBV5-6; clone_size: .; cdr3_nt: TGTGCCAGCAGCGTACTCACAGGGACTCCTGGAAACACCATATATTTT; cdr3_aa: CASSVLTGTPGNTIYF
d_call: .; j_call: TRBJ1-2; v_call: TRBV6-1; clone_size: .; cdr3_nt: TGTGCCAGCAGTGAACTGACAGATTACTATGGCTACACCTTC; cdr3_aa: CASSELTDYYGYTF
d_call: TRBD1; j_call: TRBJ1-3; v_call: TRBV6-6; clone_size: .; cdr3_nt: TGTGCCAGCAGCGACAGGGGCCGGAACACCATATATTTT; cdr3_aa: CASSDRGRNTIYF
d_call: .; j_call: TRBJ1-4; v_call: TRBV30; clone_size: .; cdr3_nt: TGTGCCTGGGAAGGACAGCCTAATGAAAAACTGTTTTTT; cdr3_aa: CAWEGQPNEKLFF
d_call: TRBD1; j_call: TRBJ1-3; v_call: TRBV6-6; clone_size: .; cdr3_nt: TGTGCCAGCAGGGAACAGGGGGCTGGAAACACCATATATTTT; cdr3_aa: CASREQGAGNTIYF
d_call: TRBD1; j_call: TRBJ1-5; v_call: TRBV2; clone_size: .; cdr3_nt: TGTGCCACCCACAGGGGGCGCGGCAATCAGCCCCAGCATTTT; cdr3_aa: CATHRGRGNQPQHF
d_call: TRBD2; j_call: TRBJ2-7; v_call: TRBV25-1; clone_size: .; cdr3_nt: TGTGCCAGCAGTGAAGTCGGGAGGGGTGAGCAGTACTTC; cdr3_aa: CASSEVGRGEQYF
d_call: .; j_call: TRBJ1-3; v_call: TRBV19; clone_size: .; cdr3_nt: TGTGCCAGTAGTGGCCGTATGCTTCAGACGGTTACTGGAAACACCATATATTTT; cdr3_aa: CASSGRMLQTVTGNTIYF
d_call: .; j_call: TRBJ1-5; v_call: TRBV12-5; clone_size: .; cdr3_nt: TGTGCTAGTGGTTTGAACACAGGTTATAGCAATCAGCCCCAGCATTTT; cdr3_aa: CASGLNTGYSNQPQHF
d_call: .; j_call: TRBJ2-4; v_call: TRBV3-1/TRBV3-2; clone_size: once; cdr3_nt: TGTGCCAGCAGCCGCGGGAACATTCAGTACTTC; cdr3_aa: CASSRGNIQYF
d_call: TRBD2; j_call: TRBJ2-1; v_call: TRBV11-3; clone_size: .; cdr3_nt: TGTGCCAGCAGCTTAGATCTTCAGCGGGAGGTAACCTACAATGAGCAGTTCTTC; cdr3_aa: CASSLDLQREVTYNEQFF
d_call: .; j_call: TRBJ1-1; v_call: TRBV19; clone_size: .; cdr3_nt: TGTGCCAGTAGTATAAAGGGGAACACTGAAGCTTTCTTT; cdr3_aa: CASSIKGNTEAFF
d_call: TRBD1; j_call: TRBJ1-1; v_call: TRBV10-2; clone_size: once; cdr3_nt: TGCGCCAGCAGTAAAGACAGGGGAACTGAAGCTTTCTTT; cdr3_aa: CASSKDRGTEAFF
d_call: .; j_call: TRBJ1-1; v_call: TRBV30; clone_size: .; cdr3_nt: TGTGCCTGGAGTGTAGTTAGCACTGAAGCTTTCTTT; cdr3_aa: CAWSVVSTEAFF
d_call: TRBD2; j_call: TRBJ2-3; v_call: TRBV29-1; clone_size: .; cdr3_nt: TGCAGCGTTGAATACCAGCGGGGTAGCACAGATACGCAGTATTTT; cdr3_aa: CSVEYQRGSTDTQYF
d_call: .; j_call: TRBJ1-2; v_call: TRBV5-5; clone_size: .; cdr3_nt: TGTGCCAGCAGCAAGCGCAGCGACTATGGCTACACCTTC; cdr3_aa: CASSKRSDYGYTF
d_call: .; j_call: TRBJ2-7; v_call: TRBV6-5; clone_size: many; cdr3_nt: TGTGCCACCACAGGGGAGGTGAAAAACGAGCAGTACTTC; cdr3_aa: CATTGEVKNEQYF
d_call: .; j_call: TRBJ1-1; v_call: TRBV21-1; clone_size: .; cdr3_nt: TGTGCCAGCAGCTCTCAGGACAGGGAGAACACTGAAGCTTTCTTT; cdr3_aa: CASSSQDRENTEAFF
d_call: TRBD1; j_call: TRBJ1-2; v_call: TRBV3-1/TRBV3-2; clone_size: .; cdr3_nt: TGTGCCAGCAGCCAAGAACAGGGGGTCTATGGCTACACCTTC; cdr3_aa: CASSQEQGVYGYTF
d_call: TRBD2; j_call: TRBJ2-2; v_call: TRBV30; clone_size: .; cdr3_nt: TGTGCCTGGAGTTATCTAGCGGGAGGGTATGGCGGGGAGCTGTTTTTT; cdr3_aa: CAWSYLAGGYGGELFF
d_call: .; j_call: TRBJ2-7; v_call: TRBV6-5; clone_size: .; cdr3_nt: TGTGCCAGCAGTTACTATGACGAGCAGTACTTC; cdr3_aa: CASSYYDEQYF
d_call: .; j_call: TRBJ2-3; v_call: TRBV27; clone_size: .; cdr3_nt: TGTGCCAGCTTGTATGGCGATACGCAGTATTTT; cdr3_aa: CASLYGDTQYF
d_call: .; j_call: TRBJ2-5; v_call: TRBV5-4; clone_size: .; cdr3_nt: TGTGCCAGCAGCTTGACACTTCAAGAGACCCAGTACTTC; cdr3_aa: CASSLTLQETQYF
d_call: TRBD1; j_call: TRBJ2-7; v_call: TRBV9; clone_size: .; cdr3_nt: TGTGCCAGCAGCGTAGAGGGACAGGGGGCCTTCGAGCAGTACTTC; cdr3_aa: CASSVEGQGAFEQYF